The T cell receptor beta chain under discussion was sequenced for a study of T cell responses to AZD1222 COVID-19 vaccine. Study findings and constraints: Only after the peak T cell response were repertoires sampled. The breadth and depth of Spike-specific TCRs increased once two AZD1222 doses had been given. Donors, mostly white British, included more females; clonal diversity was possibly underestimated. The reported proportion of spike-specific TCRs targeting unmutated variant regions was nearly half.

Trimming took 3 bases from V and 3 from J; bases not matched to a gene: 2. This CDR3 has 14 residues. CDR1 and CDR2 from the germline V gene are SGHDN and FVKESK. The repertoire was sequenced with immunoSEQ multiplex PCR; TCRdb's copy has only in-frame clones and lacks some. The table includes 110,000 to 150,000 clones, 88% detected once. Notes on this clone: What it binds is not known.

The rearrangement joins TRBV14 to TRBJ1-1; 9 bases map to TRBD1. The specimen was peripheral blood, collected on day 0 of AZD1222 vaccination. The source of this sequence is an adult in good health. CDR3 sequence: CASSQGTGHTEAFF. The CDR3 DNA follows: TGTGCCAGCAGCCAGGGGACAGGGCACACTGAAGCTTTCTTT.